The 17 T cell receptor beta chains reported below all come from one sample, sequenced in a study of patients and donors after allogeneic stem cell transplantation. From the RT-PCR reads, TCRdb called clonotypes with MiXCR, one entry per CDR3 protein. The table includes approximately 140,000 distinct CDR3 sequences, about two fifths detected once. The sequenced sample was blood, either unsorted or a sorted T cell fraction (not recorded which). The origin of the receptors is a human donor who was either an allogeneic HSCT recipient or a stem cell or donor lymphocyte infusion donor (not recorded which). It is not recorded whose cells these are; they may come from a transplant donor.

In this sample, this clonotype turned up a few times. The rearrangement joins TRBV6-5 to TRBJ1-2, with D uncertain. The CDR3 consists of 16 residues. In germline, CDR1 is MNHEY, CDR2 SVGAGI. V gave up 0 bases and J gave up 0 bases, with 11 bases separating them. As DNA, the CDR3 is TGTGCCAGCAGTTACTCATCCGTAATAGCTAACTATGGCTACACCTTC. Its translation is CASSYSSVIANYGYTF.

CDR3 in amino acids: CASRVSGQGPEAFF. DNA of the CDR3: TGTGCCAGCAGAGTCTCCGGACAGGGTCCTGAAGCTTTCTTT. The J gene is TRBJ1-1, the V gene TRBV12-3 or TRBV12-4; the match to TRBD1 covers 8 bases. This CDR3 region has 14 residues. Trimming at V came to 6 bases and at J to 6 bases, leaving 9 bases not matched to a gene.

Remarks on this clonotype: An end of the junction differs from the germline gene, which may be a read error. The chain couples TRBV7-2 to TRBJ2-5; D gene uncertain. Per germline, CDR1 SGHTA and CDR2 FQGNSA. The CDR3 sequence is 14 residues long. The CDR3 spells CASSVAELQETQYF. DNA of the CDR3: TGTGCCAGCAGCGTAGCAGAGCTCCAAGAGACCCAGTACTTC.

The chain employs TRBV20-1 and TRBJ1-5; D is unresolved. The V end lost 0 bases, the J end lost 6 bases, and 15 bases lay between the germline ends. Germline-derived CDR1 and CDR2 are DFQATT and SNEGSKA (reference sequence). This CDR3 contains 15 residues. The DNA for the CDR3 is TGCAGTGCTAGAGACCCAAAAGGACCATTTCAGCCCCAGCATTTT. Protein product: CSARDPKGPFQPQHF.

The V gene is TRBV6-6, the J gene TRBJ1-3, with D unresolved. This CDR3 comprises 13 residues. Germline values: CDR1 MNHNY, CDR2 SVGAGI (reference sequence). The V and J ends lost 2 bases and 9 bases respectively, with 11 bases between them. The DNA for the CDR3 is TGTGCCAGCAGTTACGGTCCAGCGAGCACCATATATTTT. It yields the protein CASSYGPASTIYF.

There are a few counts of this clonotype. The chain uses TRBV28 and TRBJ1-2; 10 bases fit TRBD1. Per germline, CDR1 MDHEN and CDR2 SYDVKM. V dropped 5 bases and J dropped 3; count of bases not matched to a gene: 6. The CDR3 length is 15 residues. Here the CDR3 reads CASSRPGTGDYGYTF. DNA of the CDR3: TGTGCCAGCAGTCGTCCCGGGACAGGGGACTATGGCTACACCTTC.

The chain joins TRBV29-1 to TRBJ1-3; 9 positions match TRBD1. The V gene end was trimmed by 7 bases and the J gene end by 4 bases; junction bases not matched to a gene: 8. The germline V gene encodes CDR1 SQVTM and CDR2 ANQGSEA. There are 14 residues in the CDR3. The chain's CDR3 is CSAAGTGTGNTIYF. In DNA, the CDR3 is TGCAGCGCAGCGGGGACAGGGACAGGAAACACCATATATTTT.

This clonotype was counted between two and nine times. This chain links TRBV5-6 with TRBJ1-1, with D hard to call. The V end lost 5 bases, the J end lost 5 bases, and 10 bases lay between the germline ends. CDR1 is SGHDT and CDR2 is YYEEEE in the germline V gene. The CDR3 has 12 amino acids. The CDR3 DNA is TGTGCCAGCAGTGTCCAATGGACTGAAGCTTTCTTT. This gives the protein CASSVQWTEAFF.

The chain couples TRBV20-1 to TRBJ1-2, with a possible D match to TRBD1 (5 bases). The CDR3 loop spans 14 amino acids. Trimming pared 3 bases from V and 4 bases from J, leaving 15 bases between. Germline V lookup: CDR1 DFQATT, CDR2 SNEGSKA (reference sequence). DNA of the CDR3: TGCAGTGCTAGGGCGCGGGGCCGGGGCTATGGCTACACCTTC. Its protein is CSARARGRGYGYTF.

This chain connects TRBV10-3 to TRBJ1-1; TRBD1 matches at 10 bases. Germline loops: CDR1 ENHRY, CDR2 SYGVKD. The CDR3 consists of 16 residues. Germline trimming cut 3 bases from V and 1 base from J; bases unmatched to any gene: 5. The DNA of the CDR3 is TGTGCCATCAGTGATTCCCGGACAGGGGGGAACACTGAAGCTTTCTTT. Its translation is CAISDSRTGGNTEAFF.

The gene calls are TRBV7-9 and TRBJ2-7; 8 nucleotides agree with TRBD1. The CDR3 has 14 residues. V shed 6 bases, J shed 4 bases, and the junction held 8 bases outside the gene matches. Looked up from germline, CDR1 is SEHNR and CDR2 is FQNEAQ (reference sequence). Written as DNA, the CDR3 is TGTGCCAGCAGGTTCACAGGGGGAGCTTACGAGCAGTACTTC. It yields the protein CASRFTGGAYEQYF.

The chain recombines TRBV7-8 with TRBJ2-5, with 10 bases lining up with TRBD2. This CDR3 has 17 amino acids. After removal of 0 bases from V and 3 bases from J, the junction contained 7 bases not matched to a gene. Germline V gene lookup returns CDR1 SGHVS and CDR2 FQNEAQ. The DNA of the CDR3 is TGTGCCAGCAGCTTAGCGGTGGAGCGGGGGGGCAAAGAGACCCAGTACTTC. It codes for CASSLAVERGGKETQYF.

This clonotype was detected a few times. The chain links TRBV24-1 to TRBJ1-5, with 7 positions matching TRBD1. The CDR3 has 14 amino acids. CDR1 is KGHDR, CDR2 SFDVKD, per germline. V gave up 4 bases and J gave up 4 bases; unmatched junction bases: 3. CDR3 nucleotides: TGTGCCACCAGTGAAGGACAGGTTAATCAGCCCCAGCATTTT. Protein sequence: CATSEGQVNQPQHF.

The chain joins TRBV5-1 to TRBJ1-2, with D possibly being TRBD1 (5 bases). Germline loops: CDR1 SGHRS, CDR2 YFSETQ. The CDR3 has 15 amino acids. V dropped 0 bases and J dropped 4 bases, with 13 bases sitting between them. The CDR3 DNA reads TGCGCCAGCAGCTTGGCCGCAGGGCCTGCCTATGGCTACACCTTC. This encodes CASSLAAGPAYGYTF.

This clonotype has only a few counts. The chain has TRBV28 and TRBJ1-6; possible D gene TRBD1, 5 bases. This CDR3 is built from 14 residues. In germline, CDR1 is MDHEN, CDR2 SYDVKM. V was trimmed by 2 bases and J by 10 bases, leaving 12 bases between them. The CDR3 region has the DNA TGTGCCAGCAGTTTAAGGGGTCTTGGGTCACCCCTCCACTTT. This codes for CASSLRGLGSPLHF.

V is TRBV24-1 and J is TRBJ1-5; perhaps TRBD1 as D (6 bases). Germline CDR1 reads KGHDR; CDR2 reads SFDVKD. The CDR3 length is 18 residues. Trimming took off 2 bases at V and 7 bases at J, with 23 bases between the two ends. The CDR3 coding sequence is TGTGCCACCAGTGATTCAACAGGGAAAGGGGGAACATGGCAGCCCCAGCATTTT. Translation gives CATSDSTGKGGTWQPQHF.

V is TRBV19 and J is TRBJ1-5; D gene unclear. Trimming took 5 bases from V and 5 from J, leaving 13 bases between them. CDR3 length: 14 residues. Per germline, CDR1 LNHDA and CDR2 SQIVND (reference sequence). CDR3 DNA: TGTGCCAGTAGTCCCCTGGGAGGGTATCAGCCCCAGCATTTT. The encoded protein is CASSPLGGYQPQHF.